The T cell receptor (beta chain) under discussion was sequenced for a study of blood T cell repertoires in COVID-19. About the research overall: Some COVID-19 samples were acute and others convalescent; all came from the United States, Italy and Spain. T cells, B-cell-depleted T cells, or PBMCs provided the cDNA or gDNA that served as material.

Original processing methods: Counts of nucleated cells, estimated from reference gene primer amplification, were obtained. Produced via immunoSEQ multiplex PCR; TCRdb's table is partial and in-frame only. That table furnishes V, J and clone size, whereas the DNA furnished D and trimming. The sample lists 270,000 or so clones, more than 75% occurring once. This CDR3 region has 19 residues. V gene TRBV21-1 combines with J gene TRBJ1-4; TRBD1 was called by the table and not checked on the DNA. TRBV21-1 is a documented pseudogene. This receptor was obtained from a middle-aged man with active or convalescent COVID-19. Sequencing was performed on peripheral blood. In DNA form, the CDR3 reads TGTGCCAGCAGCACAGACTGGACAGGGAGGAAGGAGGGCGATGAAAAACTGTTTTTT. The encoded protein is CASSTDWTGRKEGDEKLFF.